This TCR beta chain was observed in a study of blood T cell repertoires in COVID-19. Overall study: Both acute and convalescent COVID-19 samples were obtained from the United States, Italy and Spain. PBMCs, B-cell-depleted T cells, or T cells provided the cDNA or gDNA that made up the material.

As handled by the study authors: By means of reference gene primer amplification, nucleated cell counts were estimated. Profiling relied on immunoSEQ multiplex PCR, and the TCRdb table lists in-frame clones only, not all of them. The D gene and trimming were derived from the DNA, and the V and J assignments and clone size from that table. The table has 400,000 to 550,000 clones, roughly 91% seen once. This CDR3 is 16 amino acids long. Between the trimmed V and J ends, which lost 2 bases and 5 bases, there was a span of 18 bases. Looked up from germline, CDR1 is MNHNY and CDR2 is SVGAGI (reference sequence).

The V call is TRBV6-6, the J call TRBJ1-1; D may be TRBD1 (5 bases). This receptor was taken from a young woman with acute or convalescent COVID-19. The sample consisted of peripheral blood. The CDR3: CASSYGAGGGGTEAFF. The DNA for the CDR3 is TGTGCCAGCAGTTACGGGGCTGGGGGGGGAGGAACTGAAGCTTTCTTT.